A selection of T cell receptor beta chains follows, all from one sample in a study of blood T cell repertoires in COVID-19. Sequenced by immunoSEQ multiplex PCR; TCRdb stores in-frame clones only, minus some. The table has almost 250,000 clones, around 86% seen once; the top ten hold around 1.5%. Sequences were obtained from peripheral blood. The receptors stem from a woman aged 60-70 years who had recovered from COVID-19. CDR3s include the opening cysteine and the closing phenylalanine or tryptophan. Fields, in order: V gene, D gene, clone size, J gene, CDR3 DNA, CDR3 protein. A D gene is named only where the DNA matches it firmly. Some rows mark clone size as missing; the rest say once, few, many or name a class of expanded clone.

V gene: TRBV7-3; D gene: TRBD2; clone size: NA; J gene: TRBJ2-1; CDR3 DNA: TGTGCCAGCAGCTTAGCGGGGGGTGAAGATGAGCAGTTCTTC; CDR3 protein: CASSLAGGEDEQFF
V gene: TRBV10-3; D gene: NA; clone size: few; J gene: TRBJ1-6; CDR3 DNA: TGTGCCATCAGTCTAGGAGTAGGTAATTCACCCCTCCACTTT; CDR3 protein: CAISLGVGNSPLHF
V gene: TRBV3-1/TRBV3-2; D gene: NA; clone size: NA; J gene: TRBJ2-5; CDR3 DNA: TGTGCCAGCTCAAAAAGGGGGGGGCGGGAGACCCAGTACTTC; CDR3 protein: CASSKRGGRETQYF
V gene: TRBV5-5; D gene: TRBD2; clone size: NA; J gene: TRBJ2-1; CDR3 DNA: TGTGCCAGCAGCTTGGCCGTGGCGGGGGGGCCTAGCGACAATGAGCAGTTCTTC; CDR3 protein: CASSLAVAGGPSDNEQFF
V gene: TRBV5-6; D gene: TRBD1; clone size: NA; J gene: TRBJ2-6; CDR3 DNA: TGTGCCAGCAGCTCTCAGGGGGCTGGGGCCAACGTCCTGACTTTC; CDR3 protein: CASSSQGAGANVLTF
V gene: TRBV27; D gene: TRBD1; clone size: NA; J gene: TRBJ2-7; CDR3 DNA: TGTGCCAGCAGCTCGAGGGGACAGCACTACGAGCAGTACTTC; CDR3 protein: CASSSRGQHYEQYF
V gene: TRBV6-5; D gene: NA; clone size: once; J gene: TRBJ1-1; CDR3 DNA: TGTGCCAGCGGAGGGGAACAGAACACTGAAGCTTTCTTT; CDR3 protein: CASGGEQNTEAFF
V gene: TRBV7-2; D gene: NA; clone size: NA; J gene: TRBJ2-5; CDR3 DNA: TGTGCCAGCAGCTTAGGGTGGACAGAAGAGACCCAGTACTTC; CDR3 protein: CASSLGWTEETQYF
V gene: TRBV28; D gene: NA; clone size: NA; J gene: TRBJ2-3; CDR3 DNA: TGTGCCAGCACCCCGGGACACCTTAGCACAGATACGCAGTATTTT; CDR3 protein: CASTPGHLSTDTQYF
V gene: TRBV6-5; D gene: TRBD1; clone size: NA; J gene: TRBJ2-5; CDR3 DNA: TGTGCCAGCAGGCGGACAGGGCAAGAGACCCAGTACTTC; CDR3 protein: CASRRTGQETQYF
V gene: TRBV4-3; D gene: NA; clone size: NA; J gene: TRBJ2-1; CDR3 DNA: TGCGCCAGCAGCCAAGCCGCTAGGTCCTACAATGAGCAGTTCTTC; CDR3 protein: CASSQAARSYNEQFF
V gene: TRBV6-5; D gene: NA; clone size: NA; J gene: TRBJ2-7; CDR3 DNA: TGTGCCAGCAGTTACGAACATTCTTTGGAGCAGTACTTC; CDR3 protein: CASSYEHSLEQYF
V gene: TRBV12-3/TRBV12-4; D gene: NA; clone size: NA; J gene: TRBJ1-2; CDR3 DNA: TGTGCCAGCAGTTTCGCAGCGGGTGATGGCTACACCTTC; CDR3 protein: CASSFAAGDGYTF
V gene: TRBV29-1; D gene: TRBD1; clone size: NA; J gene: TRBJ1-3; CDR3 DNA: TGCAGCGGGATACAGACAGGGAGCCCCTCTGGAAACACCATATATTTT; CDR3 protein: CSGIQTGSPSGNTIYF
V gene: TRBV28; D gene: TRBD1; clone size: NA; J gene: TRBJ1-3; CDR3 DNA: TGTGCCAGCAGCCCCCAGGGGGCTAGGGGAAACACCATATATTTT; CDR3 protein: CASSPQGARGNTIYF
V gene: TRBV3-1/TRBV3-2; D gene: NA; clone size: NA; J gene: TRBJ2-2; CDR3 DNA: TGTGCCAGCAGCCAAGCGCGGAAAGTGAACACCGGGGAGCTGTTTTTT; CDR3 protein: CASSQARKVNTGELFF
V gene: TRBV7-6; D gene: TRBD1; clone size: NA; J gene: TRBJ2-6; CDR3 DNA: TGTGCCAGCAGCGGGACAGTCCGTATAGGGGCCAACGTCCTGACTTTC; CDR3 protein: CASSGTVRIGANVLTF
V gene: TRBV28; D gene: NA; clone size: NA; J gene: TRBJ2-7; CDR3 DNA: TGTGCCAGCAGTTTATATGGCGGCTACGAGCAGTACTTC; CDR3 protein: CASSLYGGYEQYF
V gene: TRBV7-2; D gene: TRBD2; clone size: NA; J gene: TRBJ2-4; CDR3 DNA: TGTGCCAGCAGCTTCCTAGCGGTGGGAGCCAAAAACATTCAGTACTTC; CDR3 protein: CASSFLAVGAKNIQYF
V gene: TRBV10-3; D gene: NA; clone size: NA; J gene: TRBJ1-4; CDR3 DNA: TGTGCCATCAGTGCAGGGTTTGGCGAAAAACTGTTTTTT; CDR3 protein: CAISAGFGEKLFF
V gene: TRBV28; D gene: NA; clone size: NA; J gene: TRBJ2-5; CDR3 DNA: TGTGCCAGCAGTTTTAACAGCCAAGAGACCCAGTACTTC; CDR3 protein: CASSFNSQETQYF
V gene: TRBV5-5; D gene: NA; clone size: NA; J gene: TRBJ1-4; CDR3 DNA: TGTGCCAGCAGCTGGGCAGGGAACGAAAAACTGTTTTTT; CDR3 protein: CASSWAGNEKLFF
V gene: TRBV7-8; D gene: NA; clone size: NA; J gene: TRBJ1-5; CDR3 DNA: TGTGCCAGCAGCTTATTACGGATGGAGCAGCCCCAGCATTTT; CDR3 protein: CASSLLRMEQPQHF
V gene: TRBV6-2/TRBV6-3; D gene: NA; clone size: NA; J gene: TRBJ1-6; CDR3 DNA: TGTGCCAGCAGTTGGGGGCAAAGTTCACCCCTCCACTTT; CDR3 protein: CASSWGQSSPLHF
V gene: TRBV2; D gene: NA; clone size: NA; J gene: TRBJ2-1; CDR3 DNA: TGTGCCAGCACAATGAAGACTACCAACTACAATGAGCAGTTCTTC; CDR3 protein: CASTMKTTNYNEQFF
V gene: TRBV9; D gene: NA; clone size: once; J gene: TRBJ1-2; CDR3 DNA: TGTGCCAGCAGCGTAGGCGGAGTTAACTATGGCTACACCTTC; CDR3 protein: CASSVGGVNYGYTF
V gene: TRBV18; D gene: TRBD2; clone size: NA; J gene: TRBJ2-7; CDR3 DNA: TGTGCCAGCTCACCACGTTTGGTCCCTAGCGGGGGACTTACCGCTGGATACGAGCAGTACTTC; CDR3 protein: CASSPRLVPSGGLTAGYEQYF
V gene: TRBV29-1; D gene: NA; clone size: NA; J gene: TRBJ2-7; CDR3 DNA: TGCAGCGTCGGGACACTCTACGAGCAGTACTTC; CDR3 protein: CSVGTLYEQYF
V gene: TRBV7-2; D gene: TRBD1; clone size: NA; J gene: TRBJ1-6; CDR3 DNA: TGTGCCAGCCGGGGACAGGGGGTTTTAGTTGGTAATTCACCCCTCCACTTT; CDR3 protein: CASRGQGVLVGNSPLHF
V gene: TRBV5-1; D gene: NA; clone size: NA; J gene: TRBJ2-1; CDR3 DNA: TGCGCCAGCAGCTTCCAGGGTCCATACAATGAGCAGTTCTTC; CDR3 protein: CASSFQGPYNEQFF
V gene: TRBV7-3; D gene: TRBD2; clone size: NA; J gene: TRBJ2-7; CDR3 DNA: TGTGCCAGCAGCCCCGAGGGTAGGGCGGGAGGCGAGCAGTACTTC; CDR3 protein: CASSPEGRAGGEQYF
V gene: TRBV7-9; D gene: NA; clone size: NA; J gene: TRBJ2-2; CDR3 DNA: TGTGCCAGCCCAACAGGGACCTTACGGGAGCTGTTTTTT; CDR3 protein: CASPTGTLRELFF
V gene: TRBV27; D gene: NA; clone size: NA; J gene: TRBJ1-4; CDR3 DNA: TGTGCCAGCAGTCCAGTACTGTCTCTCAGGGGTAAAAAACTGTTTTTT; CDR3 protein: CASSPVLSLRGKKLFF
V gene: TRBV7-3; D gene: NA; clone size: NA; J gene: TRBJ2-7; CDR3 DNA: TGTGCCAGCAGCCCATCCGGGAGAGAGGACAACGAGCAGTACTTC; CDR3 protein: CASSPSGREDNEQYF
V gene: TRBV3-1/TRBV3-2; D gene: NA; clone size: NA; J gene: TRBJ2-2; CDR3 DNA: TGTGCCAGCAGCCTCGGGCGGGTGAACACCGGGGAGCTGTTTTTT; CDR3 protein: CASSLGRVNTGELFF
V gene: TRBV7-9; D gene: NA; clone size: NA; J gene: TRBJ1-4; CDR3 DNA: TGTGCCAGCAGCTTAACCCCGGATGAAAAACTGTTTTTT; CDR3 protein: CASSLTPDEKLFF
V gene: TRBV4-1; D gene: TRBD1; clone size: NA; J gene: TRBJ1-2; CDR3 DNA: TGCGCCAGCAGCCAAGAAACCGGGACAGTCTATGGCTACACCTTC; CDR3 protein: CASSQETGTVYGYTF
V gene: TRBV5-4; D gene: NA; clone size: NA; J gene: TRBJ1-4; CDR3 DNA: TGTGCCAGCAGCTTGAACAGGGATTCGATGGGAAAACTGTTTTTT; CDR3 protein: CASSLNRDSMGKLFF
V gene: TRBV5-6; D gene: NA; clone size: NA; J gene: TRBJ1-6; CDR3 DNA: TGTGCCAGCAGCTTTCGACGGGGCTCCTATAATTCACCCCTCCACTTT; CDR3 protein: CASSFRRGSYNSPLHF
V gene: TRBV18; D gene: TRBD2; clone size: NA; J gene: TRBJ2-1; CDR3 DNA: TGTGCCAGCTCACTCGGACTAGCGGGGGAACTCTCGGGGAATGAGCAGTTCTTC; CDR3 protein: CASSLGLAGELSGNEQFF